This entry lists 3 T cell receptor beta chains sequenced from one sample in a study of T cell changes during pregnancy in multiple sclerosis. Only in-frame clones appear in the TCRdb table, and some are missing; sequencing was by immunoSEQ multiplex PCR. Of approximately 49,000 clones listed, approximately 92% are singletons. The sample was CD4+ T cells from peripheral blood mononuclear cells, taken in the second trimester of pregnancy. The receptors come from a female donor in good health, enrolled as a control in a pregnancy study.

The chain recombines TRBV18 with TRBJ2-1; tentatively, D is TRBD1 (6 bases). CDR1 KGHSH and CDR2 LQKENI come from the germline V gene. This CDR3 spans 14 amino acids. The V and J ends lost 2 bases and 7 bases respectively, with 12 bases between them. The CDR3 loop is CASSPRAGVNEQFF. The CDR3 nucleotides read TGTGCCAGCTCACCAAGGGCAGGGGTGAATGAGCAGTTCTTC.

V usage is TRBV7-2 and J usage is TRBJ2-7; 7 bases agree with TRBD2. From germline, CDR1 is SGHTA and CDR2 FQGNSA. The J segment lost 3 bases and the V segment lost 5 bases, leaving 13 bases of the junction unmatched. CDR3 length: 16 residues. In nucleotides, the CDR3 is TGTGCCAGCAGCCGAGAGTGGAGCGGGGCCGGCTACGAGCAGTACTTC. Its protein product is CASSREWSGAGYEQYF.

The chain has TRBV28 and TRBJ1-2, with D possibly TRBD1 on 5 matching bases. The CDR3 consists of 14 residues. V lost 3 bases, J lost 4 bases, and 12 bases lay in between. Germline V lookup: CDR1 MDHEN, CDR2 SYDVKM. Here the CDR3 reads CASSLTALPYGYTF. Written as DNA, the CDR3 is TGTGCCAGCAGTTTGACAGCCCTTCCCTATGGCTACACCTTC.